This T cell receptor beta chain appears in the sequencing data of a study of blood T cell repertoires in COVID-19. V was shortened by 1 base and J by 7 bases, with 8 bases between the two germline ends. CDR1 and CDR2 (germline): MNHNS, SASEGT. The CDR3 totals 13 residues. In the original workflow: Estimates of nucleated cell counts were drawn from the amplification of reference gene primers. Clones were sequenced by immunoSEQ multiplex PCR, and TCRdb holds only the in-frame ones, with some missing. Clone size and V and J calls were adopted from that table, with D and trimming inferred from the DNA. The sample shows about 190,000 clones, about 80% of them seen only once. On this clone itself: Different DNA sequences within this sample yield the same CDR3.

The TCR comes from a man aged 25 to 40 with active or convalescent COVID-19. Sequencing was done on a sample of peripheral blood. The chain recombines TRBV6-1 with TRBJ1-5; D is possibly TRBD1 (6 bases). The CDR3 sequence is CASSEGGGQPQHF. The CDR3 coding sequence is TGTGCCAGCAGTGAAGGTGGGGGCCAGCCCCAGCATTTT.